The 17 T cell receptor beta chains reported below all come from one sample, sequenced in a study of T cells in Graves' hyperthyroidism and ophthalmopathy. RNA transcripts served as the template for amplifying TCR beta CDR3 regions. First-round RT-PCR with HTBI primers amplified the TCR CDR3 region. TCRdb ran MiXCR on the multiplex PCR reads and lists one entry per CDR3 protein. The sample carries around 350,000 distinct CDR3 sequences, roughly 15% recorded once. The specimen was blood. Receptors were obtained from a woman aged 55-75 years with Graves' ophthalmopathy.

This clonotype was seen many times. The chain links TRBV7-6 to TRBJ1-1; D not certain. Trimming took off 1 base at V and 4 bases at J, with 16 bases between the two ends. CDR1 SGHVS and CDR2 FNYEAQ come from the germline V gene. This CDR3 contains 16 residues. This CDR3 is CASSLVSALVGTEAFF. CDR3 nucleotides: TGTGCCAGCAGCTTAGTCTCGGCACTGGTGGGCACTGAAGCTTTCTTT.

This clonotype was detected ten times or more. The chain has TRBV11-2 and TRBJ2-5; 7 positions agree with TRBD1. This CDR3 comprises 16 residues. After removal of 2 bases from V and 1 base from J, the junction contained 7 bases not matched to a gene. CDR1 SGHAT and CDR2 FQNNGV come from the germline V gene. The CDR3 nucleotides read TGTGCCAGCAGCTTACCGTCGACAGGGCCCCAAGAGACCCAGTACTTC. Protein sequence: CASSLPSTGPQETQYF.

The chain joins TRBV28 to TRBJ1-1; D unclear. This CDR3 comprises 15 residues. Per germline, CDR1 MDHEN and CDR2 SYDVKM. Trimming took off 2 bases at V and 5 bases at J, with 15 bases between the two ends. CDR3 amino acids: CASSLARPSGTEAFF. DNA of the CDR3: TGTGCCAGCAGTTTAGCTCGACCTTCGGGAACTGAAGCTTTCTTT.

This clonotype was seen only a few times. The V gene is TRBV2, the J gene TRBJ1-4; D remains ambiguous. Germline CDR1 reads SNHLY; CDR2 reads FYNNEI. Trimming removed 7 bases from V and 12 bases from J, with 15 bases in between. The CDR3 is 12 amino acids. The CDR3 coding sequence is TGTGCCAGCATGTCCCCCAGGCGTGAACTGTTTTTT. Amino acid sequence: CASMSPRRELFF.

This clonotype was seen many times. The gene calls are TRBV3-1 and TRBJ2-7; D remains unclear. The germline V and J ends were trimmed by 4 bases and 0 bases, with 4 bases remaining between them. In germline, CDR1 is LGHDT, CDR2 YNNKEL (reference sequence). This CDR3 has 12 amino acids. In DNA, the CDR3 is TGTGCCAGCAGCCCCGGCTCCTACGAGCAGTACTTC. Residues: CASSPGSYEQYF.

This clonotype came up a few times. The CDR3 spells CASSHQGTTDTQYF. CDR3 nucleotide sequence: TGTGCCAGCAGCCATCAGGGAACTACAGATACGCAGTATTTT. The rearrangement joins TRBV3-1 to TRBJ2-3; TRBD1 might be the D (5 bases). In germline, CDR1 is LGHDT, CDR2 YNNKEL (reference sequence). This CDR3 is built from 14 residues. V lost 3 bases and J 3 bases, leaving 10 bases between the germline ends.

This clonotype was seen at least ten times. J is TRBJ2-1 and V is TRBV2; 8 bases are shared with TRBD2. The V segment lost 7 bases and the J segment 7 bases; nucleotides outside the gene matches: 6. The CDR3 has 13 residues. Per the germline V gene, CDR1 is SNHLY and CDR2 is FYNNEI. CDR3 nucleotides: TGTGCCAGCACGGGGACTAGGGTTAATGAGCAGTTCTTC. It specifies CASTGTRVNEQFF.

This clonotype was counted between two and nine times. V gene TRBV24-1 combines with J gene TRBJ2-1; tentative D call: TRBD1 (6 bases). The germline CDR1 and CDR2 sequences are KGHDR and SFDVKD. The CDR3 has 14 amino acids. The V and J ends lost 7 bases and 4 bases respectively, with 13 bases between them. The CDR3 loop reads CATRDDRTYNEQFF. For the CDR3, the DNA is TGTGCCACCAGGGATGACAGGACTTACAATGAGCAGTTCTTC.

This clonotype was counted ten times or more. The V gene is TRBV5-1, the J gene TRBJ1-1, with 9 positions matching TRBD1. Germline lookup yields CDR1 SGHRS and CDR2 YFSETQ. This CDR3 is 15 amino acids long. Losses at the gene ends were 2 bases for V and 3 bases for J; bases not matched to a gene: 5. This CDR3 reads CASSLTGGLYTEAFF. DNA of the CDR3: TGCGCCAGCAGCTTAACAGGGGGCTTGTACACTGAAGCTTTCTTT.

This clonotype was recorded many times. The chain has TRBV3-1 and TRBJ2-1; possible D gene TRBD2, 6 bases. The CDR3 length is 12 residues. Germline V gives CDR1 LGHDT, CDR2 YNNKEL (reference sequence). The V and J ends lost 1 base and 11 bases respectively, with 9 bases between them. The chain's CDR3 is CASSQAGTQQFF. CDR3 nucleotides: TGTGCCAGCAGCCAAGCCGGGACTCAGCAGTTCTTC.

The table lists this clonotype with many counts. Compared with germline, one end of the junction differs, possibly owing to a read error. This chain connects TRBV7-2 to TRBJ2-7, with D perhaps TRBD1 or TRBD2 (5 bases each). This CDR3 has 13 residues. Germline CDR1 SGHTA, CDR2 FQGNSA. CDR3 loop: CASSSRGPYEQYF. CDR3 nucleotides: TGCGCCAGCAGCTCGAGGGGACCCTACGAGCAGTACTTC.

In this sample, this clonotype turned up a few times. The CDR3 DNA follows: TGTGCCAGCAGCCCAGGGACTAGCGAAGCAACCCAGTACTTC. Its protein product is CASSPGTSEATQYF. The genes are TRBV9 and TRBJ2-5; 10 bases are a match to TRBD2. The CDR3 sequence is 14 residues long. From germline, CDR1 is SGDLS and CDR2 YYNGEE. V trimming: 4 bases; J trimming: 8 bases; junction bases outside the gene matches: 8.

This clonotype was found a few times. A much larger clone lies one base from this, so it may be a read error. The J gene is TRBJ2-5, the V gene TRBV11-1; D remains ambiguous. The V gene lost 4 bases and the J gene lost 1 base, with 10 bases spanning the gap. The CDR3 runs to 14 residues. Germline values: CDR1 SGHAT, CDR2 FQDESV (reference sequence). The CDR3 DNA reads TGTGCCAGCAGCTCGAGACTGCTCCAAGAGACCCAGTACTTC. This codes for CASSSRLLQETQYF. The full variable domain, completed using reference TRBV11-1 and TRBJ2-5, is EAEVAQSPRYKITEKSQAVAFWCDPISGHATLYWYRQILGQGPELLVQFQDESVVDDSQLPKDRFSAERLKGVDSTLKIQPAELGDSAMYLCASSSRLLQETQYFGPGTRLLVL.

This clonotype occurred many times. CDR3 loop: CASSPHRDRWGDEKLFF. As DNA, the CDR3 is TGTGCCAGCAGCCCGCACCGGGACAGATGGGGTGATGAAAAACTGTTTTTT. The chain is built from TRBV7-9 and TRBJ1-4; 7 nucleotides align to TRBD1. Germline V gives CDR1 SEHNR, CDR2 FQNEAQ (reference sequence). The CDR3 is 17 amino acids. The ends lost 5 bases at V and 6 bases at J; junction bases unmatched: 15.

Of note for this clonotype: A read error is possible here, since a much larger clone lies one base away. The chain uses TRBV2 and TRBJ1-2; no clear D. CDR1 is SNHLY, CDR2 FYNNEI, per germline. The CDR3 contains 13 residues. The CDR3 region is CASSESGIYGCTF. The CDR3 DNA is TGTGCCAGCAGTGAATCGGGCATCTATGGCTGCACCTTC.

V usage is TRBV24-1 and J usage is TRBJ2-2; TRBD2 matches 15 bases. CDR1 and CDR2 (germline): KGHDR, SFDVKD. Trimming at V came to 3 bases and at J to 5 bases, leaving 0 bases not matched to a gene. The CDR3 loop spans 16 amino acids. In DNA, the CDR3 is TGTGCCACCAGTGATGGGACTAGCGGGAGGACCGGGGAGCTGTTTTTT. It yields the protein CATSDGTSGRTGELFF.

This clonotype was counted ten times or more. The chain recombines TRBV11-1 with TRBJ2-7, with D uncertain. This CDR3 region has 14 residues. The ends were cut back, 1 base at V and 6 bases at J, with 13 bases in the middle. Germline assignment: CDR1 SGHAT and CDR2 FQDESV (reference sequence). The CDR3 is CASSLDARGIEQYF. The CDR3 DNA sequence: TGTGCCAGCAGCTTAGATGCACGAGGCATCGAGCAGTACTTC.